These 3 T cell receptor beta chains share one sample of origin, sequenced in a study of OX40 agonist ivuxolimab in advanced cancers. The assay was immunoSEQ multiplex PCR, and TCRdb's table has in-frame clones only and misses some. In the table there are tens of thousands of clones, over 60% of which are singletons. This specimen was CD4+ or CD8+ T cells sorted from blood, taken in a trial of the OX40 agonist ivuxolimab. Source of these receptors: an adult with an advanced solid tumor such as melanoma, head and neck, liver or kidney cancer.

The genes are TRBV19 and TRBJ1-2; D not certain. This CDR3 has 15 residues. Trimming left V 5 bases short and J 4 bases short, with 17 bases between. From germline, CDR1 is LNHDA and CDR2 SQIVND (reference sequence). CDR3 residues: CASSVGPRGAYGYTF. The CDR3 DNA follows: TGTGCCAGTAGTGTTGGACCAAGAGGCGCCTATGGCTACACCTTC.

V usage is TRBV18 and J usage is TRBJ1-6; TRBD1 aligns across 8 bases. The germline V gene encodes CDR1 KGHSH and CDR2 LQKENI. V lost 5 bases to trimming and J lost 10 bases; unmatched junction nucleotides: 13. CDR3 length: 16 amino acids. CDR3 sequence (DNA): TGTGCCAGCTCAAATCGTCAGGGGGCAGAAAGATCACCCCTCCACTTT. Translating gives CASSNRQGAERSPLHF.

This chain connects TRBV30 to TRBJ2-7, with unresolved D. Germline CDR1 GTSNPN, CDR2 SVGIG (reference sequence). Trimming took off 1 base at V and 2 bases at J, with 9 bases between the two ends. The CDR3 has 13 amino acids. CDR3 DNA sequence: TGTGCCTGGAGTGCGGCGGACCCCTACGAGCAGTACTTC. This sequence encodes CAWSAADPYEQYF.